Presented here are 23 T cell receptor beta chains from one specimen sequenced in a study of blood T cell repertoires in COVID-19 (dated by TCRdb to about 2020). Libraries were constructed by the immunoSEQ multiplex PCR assay. This is the immuneACCESS table as TCRdb keeps it, with only in-frame sequences that have V and J called. A part of the clones is gone; compared with another copy, unresolved V genes explain less than half, and the rest is unexplained. This sample gives about 180,000 clones in total; 80% of them show up just once. The ten largest account for around 14% of the sample. Sequencing input: PBMCs or T cells enriched from blood (not recorded which). The receptor set was obtained from a man between 60 and 70 years old who had been exposed to COVID-19.

The CDR3: CASSDREDTEAFF. The CDR3 DNA reads as TGTGCCAGCAGTGACAGGGAGGACACTGAAGCTTTCTTT. The rearrangement joins TRBV6-4 to TRBJ1-1; no clear D gene. In germline, CDR1 is MRHNA, CDR2 SNTAGT. Trimming stripped 2 bases from V and 3 bases from J, with 7 bases between. This CDR3 is 13 amino acids long.

J is TRBJ1-5 and V is TRBV6-4, with D unresolved. The germline V gene encodes CDR1 MRHNA and CDR2 SNTAGT. The CDR3 has 15 residues. CDR3 nucleotides: TGTGCGGTTGAGAGGCTTGACGGATCCAATCAGCCCCAGCATTTT. As protein: CAVERLDGSNQPQHF.

The chain links TRBV7-3 to TRBJ1-5; no clear D. Germline values: CDR1 SGHTA, CDR2 FQGTGA. V gave up 5 bases and J gave up 3 bases, with 8 bases separating them. The CDR3 is 13 residues long. CDR3 sequence reads: CASSRGDNQPQHF. CDR3 coding DNA: TGTGCCAGCAGCCGCGGAGACAATCAGCCCCAGCATTTT.

The V gene is TRBV30, the J gene TRBJ1-5, with D perhaps TRBD1 (6 bases). There are 14 residues in the CDR3. V lost 2 bases and J 4 bases, leaving 12 bases between the germline ends. The V gene's germline CDR1 is GTSNPN and CDR2 SVGIG (reference sequence). CDR3 DNA sequence: TGTGCCTGGAGTCCGGACAGCCTAAATCAGCCCCAGCATTTT. Translated: CAWSPDSLNQPQHF. Combining the CDR3 with reference TRBV30 and TRBJ1-5 gives the whole variable domain SQTIHQWPATLVQPVGSPLSLECTVEGTSNPNLYWYRQAAGRGLQLLFYSVGIGQISSEVPQNLSASRPQDRQFILSSKKLLLSDSGFYLCAWSPDSLNQPQHFGDGTRLSIL.

V and J are TRBV18 and TRBJ2-5, with 8 bases that match TRBD1. Trimming removed 3 bases from V and 0 bases from J; junction bases left unmatched: 3. The CDR3 sequence is 15 residues long. Germline V gives CDR1 KGHSH, CDR2 LQKENI. The CDR3 DNA sequence: TGTGCCAGCTCACCGCGGACAGGGAACCAAGAGACCCAGTACTTC. Amino acid sequence: CASSPRTGNQETQYF.

The rearrangement uses TRBV9 and TRBJ1-4; possible D gene TRBD1, 6 bases. The germline V and J ends were trimmed by 0 bases and 4 bases, with 10 bases remaining between them. This CDR3 spans 15 amino acids. Germline CDR1 SGDLS, CDR2 YYNGEE. The CDR3 region is CASSVGEGGNEKLFF. The CDR3 DNA reads as TGTGCCAGCAGCGTAGGGGAAGGGGGTAATGAAAAACTGTTTTTT.

V and J are TRBV19 and TRBJ1-3; the D is unclear. Trimming shortened V by 8 bases and J by 0 bases, and 14 bases separated the two germline ends. This CDR3 comprises 15 residues. Germline V gives CDR1 LNHDA, CDR2 SQIVND (reference sequence). CDR3 sequence reads: CASEGFPTSGNTIYF. In nucleotides, the CDR3 is TGTGCCAGTGAGGGCTTCCCCACCTCTGGAAACACCATATATTTT. The variable domain in full, completed from reference TRBV19 and TRBJ1-3, reads DGGITQSPKYLFRKEGQNVTLSCEQNLNHDAMYWYRQDPGQGLRLIYYSQIVNDFQKGDIAEGYSVSREKKESFPLTVTSAQKNPTAFYLCASEGFPTSGNTIYFGEGSWLTVV.

This sequence joins TRBV7-8 and TRBJ2-7; tentatively, D is TRBD1 (6 bases). The CDR3 extends over 15 amino acids. CDR1 is SGHVS, CDR2 FQNEAQ, per germline. V lost 3 bases, J lost 2 bases, and 14 bases lay in between. The CDR3 spells CASSFQDSQPYEQYF. DNA for the CDR3: TGTGCCAGCAGCTTCCAGGACAGCCAGCCCTACGAGCAGTACTTC.

The genes are TRBV11-1 and TRBJ1-1; possible D gene TRBD1, 6 bases. Looked up from germline, CDR1 is SGHAT and CDR2 is FQDESV (reference sequence). The CDR3 covers 12 residues. V lost 5 bases, J lost 11 bases, and 15 bases lay in between. CDR3 nucleotides: TGTGCCAGCAGCGCCGACAGGAGTTCGGCTTTCTTT. Translating gives CASSADRSSAFF.

In this sample, this clone turned up once. The chain employs TRBV29-1 and TRBJ1-2, with D unclear. The CDR3 sequence is 11 residues long. Germline V lookup: CDR1 SQVTM, CDR2 ANQGSEA. Trimming stripped 5 bases from V and 6 bases from J, with 10 bases between. The CDR3 coding sequence is TGCAGCGTTATATCTGTTGATGGCTACACCTTC. Protein product: CSVISVDGYTF.

The chain employs TRBV7-8 and TRBJ1-4; 10 bases agree with TRBD1. Germline CDR1 is SGHVS and CDR2 is FQNEAQ. V trimming: 8 bases; J trimming: 4 bases; junction bases outside the gene matches: 7. The CDR3 runs to 15 residues. CDR3 sequence (DNA): TGTGCCAGCCGACAGGGGGCTTTGGATAATGAAAAACTGTTTTTT. This codes for CASRQGALDNEKLFF. Supplemented by reference TRBV7-8 and TRBJ1-4, the full variable domain reads GAGVSQSPRYKVAKRGQDVALRCDPISGHVSLFWYQQALGQGPEFLTYFQNEAQLDKSGLPSDRFFAERPEGSVSTLKIQRTQQEDSAVYLCASRQGALDNEKLFFGSGTQLSVL.

The chain links TRBV6-5 to TRBJ1-4; D is ambiguous. Looked up from germline, CDR1 is MNHEY and CDR2 is SVGAGI. This CDR3 spans 12 amino acids. V shed 8 bases and J shed 1 base, with 5 bases lying between them. This CDR3 reads CASAGTNEKLFF. In DNA, the CDR3 is TGTGCCAGCGCCGGAACTAATGAAAAACTGTTTTTT.

The sample holds one count of this clone. The chain carries TRBV5-1 and TRBJ1-4, with D possibly TRBD1 on 6 matching bases. Germline V gives CDR1 SGHRS, CDR2 YFSETQ. The CDR3 is 15 amino acids. V lost 0 bases, J lost 4 bases, and 10 bases lay in between. CDR3 sequence reads: CASSLATGLNEKLFF. The CDR3 coding sequence is TGCGCCAGCAGCTTGGCTACAGGGCTTAATGAAAAACTGTTTTTT. The whole variable domain, remainder taken from reference TRBV5-1 and TRBJ1-4, is KAGVTQTPRYLIKTRGQQVTLSCSPISGHRSVSWYQQTPGQGLQFLFEYFSETQRNKGNFPGRFSGRQFSNSRSEMNVSTLELGDSALYLCASSLATGLNEKLFFGSGTQLSVL.

The gene calls are TRBV30 and TRBJ1-1; 9 bases map to TRBD1. This CDR3 contains 14 residues. Germline V gene sequence: CDR1 GTSNPN, CDR2 SVGIG (reference sequence). V gave up 3 bases and J gave up 7 bases; unmatched junction bases: 9. In DNA form, the CDR3 reads TGTGCCTGGAGCCTAACAGGGGGCCCTCATGAAGCTTTCTTT. Translating gives CAWSLTGGPHEAFF.

This clone appeared once. The V call is TRBV30, the J call TRBJ1-5; D ambiguous. This CDR3 is 12 amino acids long. Germline V gene data show CDR1 as GTSNPN and CDR2 as SVGIG (reference sequence). With 5 bases removed from V and 3 bases from J, the gap between germline ends came to 8 bases. CDR3 residues: CAWGPFNQPQHF. CDR3 coding DNA: TGTGCCTGGGGACCCTTCAATCAGCCCCAGCATTTT.

The J gene is TRBJ1-1, the V gene TRBV10-1; perhaps TRBD1 as D (5 bases). Trimming took off 7 bases at V and 0 bases at J, with 9 bases between the two ends. The CDR3 is made up of 13 amino acids. Germline V lookup: CDR1 WNHNN, CDR2 SYGVQD (reference sequence). CDR3 nucleotides: TGCGCCAGCAAGGAGACAGTGAACACTGAAGCTTTCTTT. Amino acids: CASKETVNTEAFF.

The chain is built from TRBV6-1 and TRBJ2-3; 9 bases are shared with TRBD1. V gave up 1 base and J gave up 5 bases; unmatched junction bases: 4. CDR3 length: 15 residues. Germline assignment: CDR1 MNHNS and CDR2 SASEGT. For the CDR3, the DNA is TGTGCCAGCAGTGAAGAAGGGACAGGGTTAGATACGCAGTATTTT. Its translation is CASSEEGTGLDTQYF.

The chain couples TRBV6-1 to TRBJ1-1; a weak D match, TRBD1 (5 bases). The CDR3 has 17 residues. The germline gives CDR1 MNHNS, CDR2 SASEGT. Between the trimmed V and J ends, which lost 0 bases and 5 bases, there was a span of 19 bases. The CDR3 sequence is CASSEAWGGTLGTEAFF. The CDR3 DNA reads as TGTGCCAGCAGTGAAGCGTGGGGGGGGACTCTTGGGACTGAAGCTTTCTTT.

The V call is TRBV5-1, the J call TRBJ2-1, with 8 bases aligning to TRBD2. V was pared by 2 bases and J by 5 bases, with 9 bases of the junction left unmatched. The CDR3 runs to 16 residues. CDR1 SGHRS and CDR2 YFSETQ come from the germline V gene. DNA for the CDR3: TGCGCCAGCAGCTTAACCCCGGGACTAGTCGACAATGAGCAGTTCTTC. Translated, it gives CASSLTPGLVDNEQFF.

The chain links TRBV12-3 or TRBV12-4 to TRBJ1-1; D unclear. The CDR3 loop spans 13 amino acids. The V gene lost 3 bases and the J gene lost 0 bases, with 5 bases spanning the gap. This CDR3 reads CASSFQLNTEAFF. CDR3 sequence (DNA): TGTGCCAGCAGTTTCCAATTGAACACTGAAGCTTTCTTT.

This clone was observed at least ten times. The same CDR3 also results from other DNA sequences found in this sample. V and J are TRBV19 and TRBJ2-5; TRBD2 matches at 9 bases. The CDR3 contains 12 residues. CDR1 is LNHDA, CDR2 SQIVND, per germline (reference sequence). The junction had 1 base not matched to a gene; V was cut back by 6 bases and J by 5 bases. CDR3 loop: CASRLAGETQYF. In DNA form, the CDR3 reads TGTGCCAGTAGACTAGCGGGTGAGACCCAGTACTTC.

The rearrangement uses TRBV7-2 and TRBJ2-2, with a possible D match to TRBD2 (5 bases). Germline CDR1 SGHTA, CDR2 FQGNSA. Trimming shortened V by 6 bases and J by 3 bases, and 14 bases separated the two germline ends. This CDR3 comprises 15 residues. The CDR3 coding sequence is TGTGCCAGCAGTCAAACTACGGGATACACCGGGGAGCTGTTTTTT. Translated: CASSQTTGYTGELFF.

This clone occurred a few times. The CDR3 loop is CASSDSGGGGNEQFF. As DNA, the CDR3 is TGTGCCAGCAGTGACTCGGGCGGCGGGGGGAATGAGCAGTTCTTC. V is TRBV6-4 and J is TRBJ2-1; 8 bases line up with TRBD2. With 0 bases clipped from V and 7 bases from J, the junction kept 5 bases outside the gene matches. CDR3 length: 15 amino acids. Germline-derived CDR1 and CDR2 are MRHNA and SNTAGT.